This TCR beta chain was sequenced in a study of T cells expressing NK-cell markers. CDR3 length: 16 residues. The V gene's germline CDR1 is SGHRS and CDR2 YFSETQ. Note on this clonotype: Antigen unknown.

Study-level points and caveats: There were a handful of donors in whom these clonotypes also led the CD3+CD56-NKG2C+ fraction.

TCRdb reanalyzed the 5' RACE reads and collapses them to one entry per CDR3 protein, without DNA. The ten most abundant clones cover about 11% of a sample with about 390,000 distinct CDR3 sequences. This chain links TRBV5-1 with TRBJ2-1; TCRdb reports TRBD2, a call that lacks DNA to check it against. This TCR was sampled from a woman in her forties or fifties in good health. The sequenced sample consisted of blood T cells: a sorted CD56 or NKG2C T cell subset, CD4+ or CD8+ T cells, or bulk PBMC T cells (not recorded which). CDR3 loop: CASSLGLGNTYNEQFF.